The T cell receptor beta chain described here comes from a study of cytomegalovirus exposure and HLA in healthy donors (dated by TCRdb to between 2016 and 2019). In the study overall: According to an earlier analysis of 450 to 650 of the donors, about 179 million T cells yielded 90 million to 130 million unique TCR beta sequences and approximately 280 Gb of sequence data. HLA typing covered class I and class II loci at four-digit resolution. A later genetic analysis took genome-wide SNP genotypes for about three fifths of the 666 donors and used that subset as a discovery cohort. Because of strong linkage in the cohort, a few DR-DQ haplotypes were treated as single units for association and clustering. Typing coverage differed by locus: A, B, C, DRB1 and DQB1 were typed in roughly 620-630 donors, DQA1 in about 560, DPA1 in some 600, and DPB1 in around 490. Of the 350 to 400 genotyped donors, approximately 82% fell in the genetic ancestry cluster associated with self-reported Caucasian donors. Every discovery cohort repertoire had been produced on one sequencing platform. An earlier analysis of approximately 500 of the donors applied high-throughput TCR beta sequencing to assess whether each TCR beta V gene segment acted as functional or pseudogenic. To predict cytomegalovirus infection status, the study brought together high-throughput TCR immunosequencing, statistical association of individual TCRs with disease status, and machine learning. Besides the first cohort of 666 subjects, a separate validation cohort made up of 95 to 150 different subjects was used. Using immunosequencing, the study profiled T cell repertoires from fewer than 700 subjects and related those repertoires to cytomegalovirus serostatus. On average, over 200,000 unique TCR beta nucleotide sequences were sequenced per donor among fewer than 500 genotyped donors of the cohort, with around 19% of those sequences being non-productive. A later analysis re-examined previously published TCR beta repertoires from roughly 650 donors and added high-resolution HLA genotyping to investigate patterns of TCR occurrence. Rather than using new phenotypic data, the later analysis identified candidate immune exposures from TCR beta sequences and from how often those sequences occurred across donors. An early release that covered about 600 HLA-typed donors contained around 300 gigabases of sequencing data and tens of millions of unique TCR sequences. The study was designed to test whether signatures of past pathogen exposure could be identified by cataloging public T cell receptors. Donor age, sex, ethnicity and CMV serostatus were compiled together with the repertoire data. What the research found in general, with its limitations: According to a later analysis, parvovirus B19, influenza, CMV and Epstein-Barr virus appeared linked to several top co-occurrence clusters. The study gave a list of 150 to 200 TCR beta chains associated with cytomegalovirus. It was suggested by the authors that the approach could potentially be generalized to other disease states and immunological phenotypes. In vitro tests confirmed that a few of the cytomegalovirus-associated TCR beta chains recognize cytomegalovirus antigens. Most CMV-associated TCR beta chains appeared to be HLA-restricted in a later analysis, and the HLA associations seemed to be driven largely by CMV exposure. Across donors, most TCR sequences were observed very rarely, whereas some public TCRs were present in many individuals. V-gene and J-gene trimming of TCR beta chains was associated with a missense DCLRE1C variant in a later genetic analysis, and the association was replicated in an independent cohort. In an earlier analysis of some 500 of the donors, most TCR beta V segments appeared in productive rearrangements about 87% or about 30% of the time, broadly matching IMGT annotations. When HLA alleles, especially DR and DQ, strongly co-occurred, attributing TCR associations to individual alleles was difficult. According to a later genetic analysis, donors in an Asian-associated ancestry cluster had fewer N-insertions in productive TCRs than the approximately 700-donor mean. Immune exposure information for the cohort was limited to CMV serostatus. A further reported finding was that TCR beta sequences accurately predicted the HLA-A and HLA-B alleles for most subjects in the first cohort. Some IMGT-functional V segments, including TRBV6-2 and TRBV6-3, could not be distinguished by the 87-base-pair reads and were therefore excluded. Cytomegalovirus status was reported to be diagnosed by the classifier with high specificity and sensitivity in both the original and validation cohorts. The cohort was sequenced for TCR beta chains only, and without alpha or paired-chain data the features that could be detected were limited. In a later analysis, HLA-associated TCR beta chains were found to be more clonally expanded and to have lower generation probabilities than equally common non-associated chains. Sequencing depth was assumed to be roughly uniform across donors in the presence/absence analyses, though that assumption may not hold. Linkage disequilibrium might explain the correlated functional status among segregating V segments, but an unknown experimental factor could not be excluded. A cluster of highly shared sequence variants was judged likely to be a technical artifact of the sequencing pipeline. Because counts were too low, about 18 rarely observed V segments, including chromosome 9 orphons, were excluded from the earlier analysis of several hundred of the donors. Specific HLA alleles were associated with some 15,000 TCR beta sequences at a false discovery rate of 0.05 in a later analysis. HLA typing was unavailable for some donors at each locus, so association tests used only the typed subset. According to a later analysis, TCR association rates differed among HLA loci, with DRB1 alleles showing the most associated TCRs and HLA-C alleles showing the fewest.

To prepare the library, the immunoSEQ multiplex PCR assay was applied. For the multiplex PCR, a mixture combining 60 forward primers for TCR Vbeta segments and 13 reverse primers for TCR Jbeta segments was used. The CDR3 region of rearranged TCR beta genes was amplified from genomic DNA with a multiplex PCR assay. The Illumina HiSeq System was used to sequence the amplified TCR beta libraries as 87-base-pair reads. In the original analysis: In a later analysis, about 80 million unique TCR beta chains were counted across the 650 to 750 repertoires, and around 11 million of these chains were shared by at least two donors. Raw reads were error-corrected and collapsed into unique sequences with a nearest-neighbor algorithm that merged closely related sequences to remove PCR and sequencing errors. V, D and J gene segments were assigned by aligning CDR3 sequences to IMGT reference sequences. For a sequence to be retained, a match of at least six nucleotides was required to both a V gene segment and a J gene segment. Rearrangements were classified as productive when the CDR3 lacked stop codons and remained in frame with V and J, and all other rearrangements were classified as non-productive. Following IMGT convention, CDR3 was defined as the stretch from the second conserved V-encoded cysteine up to the conserved J-encoded phenylalanine. The earlier analysis of fewer than 750 of the donors excluded sequences that lacked an unambiguous match to a single V gene segment. In an earlier analysis of some 590 of the donors, V segments were called functional above 56.7% productive rearrangements and were called segregating when the between-donor standard deviation exceeded 5%. A statistical classification framework was built to diagnose cytomegalovirus status from the catalog of TCR beta chain sequences. In a later analysis, V and J genes were assigned by comparing TCR nucleotide sequences against IMGT/GENE-DB human TR gene sequences. A later analysis assigned CDR3 sequences and most-parsimonious VDJ recombination scenarios with the TCRdist pipeline. In a later analysis, each TCR beta chain was defined by its CDR3 amino acid sequence together with its V-gene family, and reads without a unique V-gene family were excluded. In a later analysis, 500 to 700 highly shared, low-generation-probability nucleotide sequences were removed to address suspected cross-contamination and a sequencing artifact. In a later analysis, a clonal expansion index was calculated for each public chain from normalized within-repertoire ranks of inferred template counts. A later analysis computed generation probabilities with a VDJ recombination model fitted to out-of-frame rearrangements, and checked the results against IGoR. Hypergeometric tests were used in a later analysis to score TCR-TCR, TCR-HLA and TCR-CMV co-occurrence, with a repertoire-size bias correction applied to the TCR pairs. A later analysis estimated false discovery rates by permuting HLA or CMV assignments 20 times. In a later analysis, co-occurring TCRs were grouped using DBSCAN, with TCRdist sequence similarity added in when clustering inside HLA-allele-positive subsets. Repertoires with fewer than 30,000 or more than 120,000 public chains were left out of co-occurrence clustering, as were several repertoires with anomalous nucleotide sharing. In TCRdb, the immuneACCESS table is reduced to in-frame sequences with V and J assigned. These tables do not hold every clone; where another copy was compared, an unresolved V gene accounts for under half, and the others remain unexplained. Clone size and the V and J calls come from that table; the DNA yielded D and trimming. The sample includes over 70,000 clones, with around 80% observed a single time. In total, the top ten clones hold approximately 2.7% of the sample.

The V end gives up 1 base and the J end 3 bases, leaving 4 bases in the junction not matched to a gene. CDR1 and CDR2, per the germline V gene (reference sequence), are LNHNV and YYDKDF. The CDR3 numbers 15 residues from cysteine through phenylalanine. The kept DNA is CDR3 alone, 45 bases in frame from the first base. This clone has a handful of counts. Its cognate antigen has yet to be identified. Base qualities are not provided; no much larger clone lies one nucleotide away. The cohort was made up of approximately 670 healthy bone marrow donors. At the time of sampling, all cohort members were nominally healthy, though unrecorded immune exposures were likely present. The donor was CMV seropositive and belonged to the group of 250 to 300 seropositive cohort members. Every donor gave a peripheral blood sample, and the peripheral blood mononuclear cells from that sample were used for TCR beta sequencing. Genomic DNA extraction from the blood cell samples was performed with the Qiagen DNeasy Blood Extraction Kit.

The V and J genes are TRBV15 and TRBJ2-3, and 7 junction bases match TRBD2. This TCR was recovered from a male donor in good health and CMV-seropositive. The sequenced sample consisted of PBMCs. The CDR3 region has the sequence CATSRGGSETDTQYF. The DNA is TGTGCCACCAGCAGAGGCGGGAGCGAGACAGATACGCAGTATTTT.